The present T cell receptor beta chain was sequenced within a study of a mutant IDH1 vaccine in newly diagnosed glioma. Study at large: Vaccines were first given 4-6 weeks after radiotherapy alone, or with temozolomide cycles. The therapy given earlier, which was standard therapy, consisted of radiotherapy, temozolomide, or both, and most of the patients received both.

The data were produced by immunoSEQ multiplex PCR, yet TCRdb's version contains in-frame clones alone and is incomplete. Among around 50,000 clones listed, about nine tenths were seen once. Of note for this clone: Its antigen remains unknown.

Study observations and caveats: Vaccination induced immune responses in around 95% of patients. Seemingly, top peripheral T cell clonotype changes bore no relation to pseudoprogression.

Time point: week 5, during vaccination. Every vaccination contained 300 ug of the mutant IDH1 20-mer peptide and was paired with topical imiquimod. Germline-derived CDR1 and CDR2 are SGHDT and YYEEEE. This CDR3 is 17 amino acids long. Trimming stripped 1 base from V and 8 bases from J, with 24 bases between. The receptor comes from a woman in her 40s with glioma. Sequences were derived from PBMCs, sampled from a glioma patient whose treatment included an IDH1 peptide vaccine. The V gene is TRBV5-6, the J gene TRBJ1-1, with a possible D match to TRBD1 (5 bases). The CDR3, as DNA: TGTGCCAGCAGCTTGAAACCTACTCGTAACGTGGGGCCAGAAGCTTTCTTT. This encodes CASSLKPTRNVGPEAFF.